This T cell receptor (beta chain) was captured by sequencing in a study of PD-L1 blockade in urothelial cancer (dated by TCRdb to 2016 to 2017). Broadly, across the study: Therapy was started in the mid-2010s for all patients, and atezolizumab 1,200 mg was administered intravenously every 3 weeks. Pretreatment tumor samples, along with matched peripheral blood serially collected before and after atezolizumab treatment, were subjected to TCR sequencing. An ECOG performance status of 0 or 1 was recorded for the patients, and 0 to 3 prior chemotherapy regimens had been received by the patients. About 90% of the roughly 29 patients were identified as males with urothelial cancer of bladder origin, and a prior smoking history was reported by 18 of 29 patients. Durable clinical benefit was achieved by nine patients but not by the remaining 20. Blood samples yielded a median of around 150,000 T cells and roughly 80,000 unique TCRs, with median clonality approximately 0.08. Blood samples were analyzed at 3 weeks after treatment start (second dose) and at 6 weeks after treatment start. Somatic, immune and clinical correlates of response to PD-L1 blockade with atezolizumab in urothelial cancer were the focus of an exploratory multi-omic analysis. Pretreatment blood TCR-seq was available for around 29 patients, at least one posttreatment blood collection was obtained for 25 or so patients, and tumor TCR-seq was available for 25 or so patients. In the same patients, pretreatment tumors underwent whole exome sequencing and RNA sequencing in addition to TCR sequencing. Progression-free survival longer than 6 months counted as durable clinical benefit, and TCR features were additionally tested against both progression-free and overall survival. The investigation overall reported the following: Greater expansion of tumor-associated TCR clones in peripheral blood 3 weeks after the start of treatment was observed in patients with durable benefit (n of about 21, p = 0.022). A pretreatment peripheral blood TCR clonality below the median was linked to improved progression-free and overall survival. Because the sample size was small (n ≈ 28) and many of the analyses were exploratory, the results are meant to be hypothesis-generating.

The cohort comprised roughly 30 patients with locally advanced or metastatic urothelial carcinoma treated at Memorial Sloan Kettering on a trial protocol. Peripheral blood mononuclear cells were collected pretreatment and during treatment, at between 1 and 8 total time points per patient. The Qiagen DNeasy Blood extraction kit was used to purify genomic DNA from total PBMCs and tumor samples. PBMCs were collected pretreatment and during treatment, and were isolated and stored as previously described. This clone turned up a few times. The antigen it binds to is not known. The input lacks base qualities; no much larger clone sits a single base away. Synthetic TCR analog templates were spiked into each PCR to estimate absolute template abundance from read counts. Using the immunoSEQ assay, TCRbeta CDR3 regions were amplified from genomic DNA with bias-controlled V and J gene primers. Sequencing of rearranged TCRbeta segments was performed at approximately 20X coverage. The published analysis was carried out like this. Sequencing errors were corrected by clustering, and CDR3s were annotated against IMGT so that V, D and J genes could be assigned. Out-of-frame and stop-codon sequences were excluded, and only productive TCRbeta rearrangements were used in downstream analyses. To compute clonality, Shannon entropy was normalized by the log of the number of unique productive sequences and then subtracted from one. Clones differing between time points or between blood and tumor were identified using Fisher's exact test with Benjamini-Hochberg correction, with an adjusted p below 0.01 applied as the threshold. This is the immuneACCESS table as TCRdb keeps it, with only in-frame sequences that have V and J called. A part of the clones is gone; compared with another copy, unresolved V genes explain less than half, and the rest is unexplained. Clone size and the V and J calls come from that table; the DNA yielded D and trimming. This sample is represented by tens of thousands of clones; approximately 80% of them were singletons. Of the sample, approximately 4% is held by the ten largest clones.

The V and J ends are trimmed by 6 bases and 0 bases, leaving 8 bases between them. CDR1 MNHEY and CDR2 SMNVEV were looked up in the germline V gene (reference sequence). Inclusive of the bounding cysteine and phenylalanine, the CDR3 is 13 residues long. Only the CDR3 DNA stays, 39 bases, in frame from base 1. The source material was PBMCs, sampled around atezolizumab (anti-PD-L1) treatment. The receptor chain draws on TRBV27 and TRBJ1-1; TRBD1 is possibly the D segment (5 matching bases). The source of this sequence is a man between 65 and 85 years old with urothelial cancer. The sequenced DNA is TGTGCCAGCAGCCACAGGATGAACACTGAAGCTTTCTTT. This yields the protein CASSHRMNTEAFF.